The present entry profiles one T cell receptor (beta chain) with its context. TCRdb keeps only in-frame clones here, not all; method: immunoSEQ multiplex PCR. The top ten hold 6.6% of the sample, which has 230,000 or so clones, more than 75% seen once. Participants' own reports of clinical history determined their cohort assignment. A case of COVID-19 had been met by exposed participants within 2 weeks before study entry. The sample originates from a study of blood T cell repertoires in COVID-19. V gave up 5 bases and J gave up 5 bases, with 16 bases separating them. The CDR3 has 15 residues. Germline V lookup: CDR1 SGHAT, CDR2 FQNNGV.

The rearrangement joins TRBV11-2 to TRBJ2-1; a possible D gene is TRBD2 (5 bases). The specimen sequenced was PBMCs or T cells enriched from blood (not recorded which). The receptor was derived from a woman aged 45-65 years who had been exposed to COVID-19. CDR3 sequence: CASSPDSIANNEQFF. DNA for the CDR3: TGTGCCAGCAGCCCGGACTCGATCGCCAACAATGAGCAGTTCTTC. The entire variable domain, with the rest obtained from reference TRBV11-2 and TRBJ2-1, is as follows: EAGVAQSPRYKIIEKRQSVAFWCNPISGHATLYWYQQILGQGPKLLIQFQNNGVVDDSQLPKDRFSAERLKGVDSTLKIQPAKLEDSAVYLCASSPDSIANNEQFFGPGTRLTVL.